This paragraph reports one T cell receptor (beta chain). This sample was included in a study of T cells in Graves' hyperthyroidism and ophthalmopathy. CDR1 and CDR2 (germline): KGHDR, SFDVKD. This CDR3 comprises 18 residues. The V segment lost 3 bases and the J segment 3 bases; nucleotides outside the gene matches: 12. Amplification targeted TCR beta CDR3 regions from RNA transcripts. An initial round of RT-PCR targeting the TCR CDR3 relied on the HTBI primer set. TCRdb used MiXCR to reprocess the multiplex PCR reads, holding one entry per CDR3 protein. The data contain about 740,000 distinct CDR3 sequences, around 15% of them singletons.

V usage is TRBV24-1 and J usage is TRBJ2-3; 9 nucleotides align to TRBD1. This clonotype was sampled from a woman aged 18-29 years with Graves' hyperthyroidism. The specimen sequenced was blood. In nucleotides, the CDR3 is TGTGCCACCAGTGATCATGGGACAGGGAGACTAGCAACAGATACGCAGTATTTT. This gives the protein CATSDHGTGRLATDTQYF.